A selection of T cell receptor beta chains follows, all from one sample in a study of cytomegalovirus exposure and HLA in healthy donors. The protocol was immunoSEQ multiplex PCR, while the TCRdb copy is restricted to in-frame clones and leaves out a portion. This sample has 130,000 to 150,000 clones, with 80% to 90% found just once. Sequences were obtained from PBMCs. Every receptor here comes from a man younger than 35 in good health and CMV-seronegative. Both conserved end residues are part of each CDR3. D genes are given only for firm matches.

V	J	D	CDR3
TRBV5-1	TRBJ1-1	-	CASSLDRMNTEAFF
TRBV27	TRBJ1-3	-	CASRGGDTIYF
TRBV7-9	TRBJ2-7	TRBD1	CASSDRPYEQYF
TRBV27	TRBJ2-1	TRBD2	CASSLGTSDEQFF
TRBV5-4	TRBJ2-2	-	CASSLETTGELFF
TRBV18	TRBJ2-1	TRBD2	CASSPGTGGNNEQFF
TRBV2	TRBJ2-3	TRBD2	CASISGGSTDTQYF
TRBV5-6	TRBJ2-1	-	CASSRWGDSDEQFF
TRBV5-1	TRBJ1-2	TRBD1	CASSFGQGPSLDGYTF
TRBV6-1	TRBJ1-3	-	CASSEDSRNTIYF
TRBV6-5	TRBJ1-5	TRBD1	CASRPGTASNQPQHF
TRBV2	TRBJ1-5	-	CASSERWFQPQHF
TRBV7-2	TRBJ1-1	-	CASSLRGDDEAFF
TRBV5-6	TRBJ2-5	-	CASSQGFRQETQYF
TRBV14	TRBJ2-1	-	CASSQGARSSRQFF
TRBV11-2	TRBJ2-1	TRBD2	CASSLTSGGDPPHEQFF
TRBV7-8	TRBJ2-7	TRBD1	CASSLDRDRPYEQYF
TRBV2	TRBJ2-7	TRBD2	CASRPGGGAIEQYF
TRBV13	TRBJ2-1	-	CASSQGLSSYNEQFF
TRBV30	TRBJ2-5	TRBD1	CARDRDRGPRETQYF
TRBV4-1	TRBJ2-7	-	CASSQEGANHRYEQYF
TRBV2	TRBJ2-5	TRBD2	CASRSTSGSQETQYF
TRBV7-2	TRBJ2-5	-	CASSLLTRTKETQYF
TRBV2	TRBJ1-5	-	CASSASGVNQPQHF
TRBV18	TRBJ2-5	TRBD2	CASSPPDSGGRETQYF
TRBV28	TRBJ2-7	TRBD1	CASSLAGQGPYEQYF
TRBV7-2	TRBJ2-5	TRBD2	CASSHWTRRETQYF
TRBV5-1	TRBJ2-1	TRBD2	CASSLVGSGGYNEQFF
TRBV25-1	TRBJ2-7	-	CASSDYRVPYEQYF
TRBV2	TRBJ1-5	-	CASTAGPGNQPQHF
TRBV9	TRBJ2-1	TRBD2	CASSVVAGLGVYNEQFF